The 21 T cell receptor beta chains given below trace back to one sample, sequenced in a study of T cells in Graves' hyperthyroidism and ophthalmopathy. The source material, RNA transcripts, was used to amplify TCR beta CDR3 regions. With the HTBI primer set, the TCR CDR3 went through a first round of RT-PCR. One entry per CDR3 protein, called by TCRdb with MiXCR from the multiplex PCR reads. The sample shows 330,000 or so distinct CDR3 sequences, roughly 20% of them seen only once. Material for sequencing was blood. The receptors were sampled from a woman in her forties with Graves' ophthalmopathy.

This clonotype was recorded many times. V and J are TRBV6-2 or TRBV6-3 and TRBJ2-2; 10 bases match TRBD1. The CDR3 loop spans 15 amino acids. The germline V gene encodes CDR1 MNHEY and CDR2 SVGEGT. J lost 4 bases, V lost 4 bases, and 3 bases had no gene match. As DNA, the CDR3 is TGTGCCAGCAGTTGGGACAGGGGTATCACCGGGGAGCTGTTTTTT. Translated, it gives CASSWDRGITGELFF.

This clonotype appeared many times. The CDR3 here is CASSLTGTGGRETQYF. CDR3 nucleotide sequence: TGTGCCAGCAGTCTAACCGGGACAGGGGGCCGGGAGACCCAGTACTTC. The chain combines TRBV12-3 or TRBV12-4 with TRBJ2-5; 12 nucleotides align to TRBD1. V was clipped by 5 bases and J by 5 bases; unmatched bases: 9. This CDR3 has 16 amino acids.

The J gene is TRBJ1-3, the V gene TRBV6-1, with D unclear. CDR1 is MNHNS, CDR2 SASEGT, per germline. This CDR3 region has 17 residues. V lost 7 bases, J lost 1 base, and 20 bases lay in between. The chain's CDR3 is CASTLGRSSGSGNTIYF. In DNA form, the CDR3 reads TGTGCCAGCACTCTGGGCAGGAGTTCGGGTTCTGGAAACACCATATATTTT.

The genes are TRBV2 and TRBJ2-5; TRBD2 matches 11 bases. V was pared by 8 bases and J by 4 bases, with 9 bases of the junction left unmatched. Germline V gene sequence: CDR1 SNHLY, CDR2 FYNNEI. The CDR3 has 15 residues. The CDR3 DNA follows: TGTGCCAGCCTCCCCGGGCTAGCGGGAGGAGAGACCCAGTACTTC. Translated: CASLPGLAGGETQYF.

Many counts were recorded for this clonotype. The CDR3 region is CASNRDRGNTIYF. CDR3 DNA sequence: TGTGCCAGCAACAGGGACCGTGGAAACACCATATATTTT. The V call is TRBV2, the J call TRBJ1-3; D possibly corresponds to TRBD1 (6 bases). The germline V gene has CDR1 SNHLY and CDR2 FYNNEI. The CDR3 is 13 amino acids. The V end was cut by 7 bases, the J end by 3 bases, with 10 bases between.

This clonotype appeared many times. The CDR3 loop is CASSFTNYGYTF. In DNA, the CDR3 is TGTGCCAGCAGCTTTACTAACTATGGCTACACCTTC. The chain is built from TRBV7-2 and TRBJ1-2; unclear D gene. Germline CDR1 is SGHTA and CDR2 is FQGNSA. V lost 3 bases and J lost 0, with 2 bases in between. The CDR3 is 12 residues long. The full variable domain, rest sourced from reference TRBV7-2 and TRBJ1-2, is GAGVSQSPSNKVTEKGKDVELRCDPISGHTALYWYRQSLGQGLEFLIYFQGNSAPDKSGLPSDRFSAERTGGSVSTLTIQRTQQEDSAVYLCASSFTNYGYTFGSGTRLTVV.

V and J are TRBV19 and TRBJ1-5; D possibly corresponds to TRBD1 (6 bases). The CDR3 is 17 residues long. Deletions cut 7 bases from V and 0 bases from J, with 19 bases between. Germline values: CDR1 LNHDA, CDR2 SQIVND (reference sequence). This CDR3 is CASTTGRSRSSNQPQHF. As DNA, the CDR3 is TGTGCCAGTACGACAGGACGGAGCCGGAGTAGCAATCAGCCCCAGCATTTT. The whole variable domain, filled in from reference TRBV19 and TRBJ1-5, reads DGGITQSPKYLFRKEGQNVTLSCEQNLNHDAMYWYRQDPGQGLRLIYYSQIVNDFQKGDIAEGYSVSREKKESFPLTVTSAQKNPTAFYLCASTTGRSRSSNQPQHFGDGTRLSIL.

This clonotype occurred many times. The chain couples TRBV6-5 to TRBJ2-2, with D perhaps matching TRBD2 (5 bases). The ends were cut back, 6 bases at V and 2 bases at J, with 10 bases in the middle. CDR3 length: 14 amino acids. Germline V lookup: CDR1 MNHEY, CDR2 SVGAGI. The DNA for the CDR3 is TGTGCCAGCAGCTACGGACTTAACACCGGGGAGCTGTTTTTT. Amino acids: CASSYGLNTGELFF.

This clonotype came up many times. CDR3 amino acids: CASSLKRSTEAFF. The CDR3, as DNA: TGTGCCAGCAGCTTAAAGCGGTCCACTGAAGCTTTCTTT. The V call is TRBV7-3, the J call TRBJ1-1; D ambiguous. The germline V and J ends were trimmed by 1 base and 4 bases, with 7 bases remaining between them. Germline CDR1 and CDR2: SGHTA and FQGTGA. The CDR3 is 13 residues long.

This clonotype was seen repeatedly, ten times or more. This chain links TRBV28 with TRBJ2-2, with 7 bases aligning to TRBD1. Germline V gene data show CDR1 as MDHEN and CDR2 as SYDVKM. V gave up 5 bases and J gave up 2 bases; unmatched junction bases: 5. The CDR3 loop spans 15 amino acids. CDR3 sequence (DNA): TGTGCCAGCAGTCCCTACAGGGGTAACACCGGGGAGCTGTTTTTT. Protein sequence: CASSPYRGNTGELFF. The variable domain in full, with the rest retrieved from reference TRBV28 and TRBJ2-2, is DVKVTQSSRYLVKRTGEKVFLECVQDMDHENMFWYRQDPGLGLRLIYFSYDVKMKEKGDIPEGYSVSREKKERFSLILESASTNQTSMYLCASSPYRGNTGELFFGEGSRLTVL.

V usage is TRBV6-1 and J usage is TRBJ2-7; D is ambiguous. The CDR3 loop spans 16 amino acids. In germline, CDR1 is MNHNS, CDR2 SASEGT. The ends were cut back, 5 bases at V and 0 bases at J, with 17 bases in the middle. The CDR3: CASSPQTGFSSYEQYF. The CDR3 DNA reads TGTGCCAGCAGTCCGCAAACGGGTTTTAGCTCCTACGAGCAGTACTTC.

This clonotype was observed many times. This rearrangement joins TRBV28 to TRBJ1-5; no clear D. Trimming took 6 bases from V and 0 from J, leaving 12 bases between them. The CDR3 covers 15 residues. Per germline, CDR1 MDHEN and CDR2 SYDVKM. CDR3 coding DNA: TGTGCCAGCAGCCCACCCGGGGATAGCAATCAGCCCCAGCATTTT. It yields the protein CASSPPGDSNQPQHF.

This clonotype was seen at least ten times. This chain links TRBV28 with TRBJ2-5; D might be TRBD1 or TRBD2, each matching 5 bases. The V end was cut by 3 bases, the J end by 3 bases, with 14 bases between. This CDR3 is built from 15 residues. The V gene's germline CDR1 is MDHEN and CDR2 SYDVKM. The CDR3 DNA reads TGTGCCAGCAGTTTCCGAGGGACGGAGAAAGAGACCCAGTACTTC. Its protein is CASSFRGTEKETQYF.

This clonotype was detected ten times or more. The chain has TRBV7-2 and TRBJ1-1, with D unclear. The CDR3 is made up of 14 amino acids. Germline CDR1 reads SGHTA; CDR2 reads FQGNSA. Trimming took off 1 base at V and 10 bases at J, with 16 bases between the two ends. CDR3 coding DNA: TGTGCCAGCAGCTTAGACCGTTACGGGTTCGCAGCTTTCTTT. The encoded protein is CASSLDRYGFAAFF.

This clonotype was seen at least ten times. This chain connects TRBV7-2 to TRBJ2-7; D unclear. The CDR3 has 12 residues. Trimming took off 8 bases at V and 4 bases at J, with 12 bases between the two ends. The germline CDR1 and CDR2 sequences are SGHTA and FQGNSA. CDR3 sequence (DNA): TGTGCCAGCTCCCTCGGGTTTTACGAGCAGTACTTC. Its translation is CASSLGFYEQYF.

This clonotype was detected ten times or more. The chain uses TRBV10-1 and TRBJ2-2; D might be TRBD2 (7 bases). The CDR3 runs 15 residues. The germline V gene encodes CDR1 WNHNN and CDR2 SYGVQD (reference sequence). V gave up 7 bases and J gave up 7 bases, with 19 bases separating them. CDR3 amino acids: CASMRDRGGGGELFF. The CDR3 coding sequence is TGCGCCAGCATGCGGGACCGCGGGGGCGGCGGGGAGCTGTTTTTT.

The rearrangement uses TRBV12-3 or TRBV12-4 and TRBJ2-5, with no clear D. Trimming removed 1 base at V and 5 bases at J, with 8 bases between. CDR3 size: 13 residues. CDR3 nucleotides: TGTGCCAGCAGTTTAGGGTGGGCGGAGACCCAGTACTTC. The encoded protein is CASSLGWAETQYF.

The V and J genes are TRBV6-2 or TRBV6-3 and TRBJ1-5; unclear D gene. The CDR3 loop spans 12 amino acids. Germline CDR1 reads MNHEY; CDR2 reads SVGEGT. With 0 bases removed from V and 9 bases from J, the gap between germline ends came to 6 bases. The CDR3 sequence: CASSYSRGPQHF. The CDR3 region has the DNA TGTGCCAGCAGTTACTCGAGAGGGCCCCAGCATTTT.

This clonotype was seen repeatedly, ten times or more. The chain employs TRBV29-1 and TRBJ1-1; D is perhaps TRBD1 (6 bases). Germline CDR1 is SQVTM and CDR2 is ANQGSEA. V lost 0 bases, J lost 4 bases, and 18 bases lay in between. The CDR3 covers 16 residues. This chain's CDR3 is CSVEDPRGGVSTEAFF. The DNA for the CDR3 is TGCAGCGTTGAAGATCCGCGAGGGGGGGTGAGCACTGAAGCTTTCTTT.

This clonotype came up a few times. The V call is TRBV20-1, the J call TRBJ1-4; 9 nucleotides match TRBD1. Germline V lookup: CDR1 DFQATT, CDR2 SNEGSKA (reference sequence). V was pared by 2 bases and J by 4 bases, with 5 bases of the junction left unmatched. The CDR3 loop spans 15 amino acids. The CDR3 loop is CSARSTGGGNEKLFF. Written as DNA, the CDR3 is TGCAGTGCTAGATCGACAGGGGGTGGTAATGAAAAACTGTTTTTT.

The sample holds many counts of this clonotype. The rearrangement uses TRBV6-1 and TRBJ2-7; TRBD1 matches 7 bases. From germline, CDR1 is MNHNS and CDR2 SASEGT. CDR3 length equals 13 residues. The V and J ends lost 6 bases and 6 bases, in that order; junction bases with no gene match: 8. CDR3 DNA sequence: TGTGCCAGCAGCCGGGACAGTGGAGTCGAGCAGTACTTC. This encodes CASSRDSGVEQYF.